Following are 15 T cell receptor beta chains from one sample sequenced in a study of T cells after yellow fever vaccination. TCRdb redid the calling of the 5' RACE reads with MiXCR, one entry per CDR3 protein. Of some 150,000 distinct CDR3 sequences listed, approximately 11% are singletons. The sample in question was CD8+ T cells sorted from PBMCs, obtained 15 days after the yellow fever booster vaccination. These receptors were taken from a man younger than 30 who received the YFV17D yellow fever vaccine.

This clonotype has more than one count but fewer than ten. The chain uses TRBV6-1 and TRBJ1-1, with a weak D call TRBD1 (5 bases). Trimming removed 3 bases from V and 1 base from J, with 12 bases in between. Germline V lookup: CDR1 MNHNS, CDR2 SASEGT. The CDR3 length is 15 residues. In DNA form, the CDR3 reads TGTGCCAGCAGTGATCAGGCAGGGACGAACACTGAAGCTTTCTTT. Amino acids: CASSDQAGTNTEAFF.

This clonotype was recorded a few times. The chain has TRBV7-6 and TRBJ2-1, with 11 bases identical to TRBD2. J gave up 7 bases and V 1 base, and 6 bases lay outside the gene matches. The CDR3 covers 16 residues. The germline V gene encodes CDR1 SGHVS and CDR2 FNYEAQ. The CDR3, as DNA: TGTGCCAGCAGCTTAGGTTGGCTAGCGGGGGGTAATGAGCAGTTCTTC. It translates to CASSLGWLAGGNEQFF.

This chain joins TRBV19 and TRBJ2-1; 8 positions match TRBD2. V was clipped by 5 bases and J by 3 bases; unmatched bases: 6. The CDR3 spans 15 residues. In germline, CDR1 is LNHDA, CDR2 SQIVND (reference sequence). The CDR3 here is CASSQIAGIYNEQFF. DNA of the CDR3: TGTGCCAGTAGTCAGATAGCGGGGATCTACAATGAGCAGTTCTTC.

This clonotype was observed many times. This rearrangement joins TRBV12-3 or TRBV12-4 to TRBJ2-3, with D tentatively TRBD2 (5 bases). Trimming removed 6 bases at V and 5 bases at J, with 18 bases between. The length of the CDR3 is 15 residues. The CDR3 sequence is CASRPTGRAEDTQYF. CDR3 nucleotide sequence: TGTGCCAGCAGGCCGACCGGAAGAGCGGAAGATACGCAGTATTTT.

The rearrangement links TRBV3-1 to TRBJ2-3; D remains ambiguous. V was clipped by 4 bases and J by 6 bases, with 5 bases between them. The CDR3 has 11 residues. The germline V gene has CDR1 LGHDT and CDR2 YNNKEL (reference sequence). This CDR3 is CASSRFDTQYF. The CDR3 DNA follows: TGTGCCAGCAGCCGATTTGATACGCAGTATTTT.

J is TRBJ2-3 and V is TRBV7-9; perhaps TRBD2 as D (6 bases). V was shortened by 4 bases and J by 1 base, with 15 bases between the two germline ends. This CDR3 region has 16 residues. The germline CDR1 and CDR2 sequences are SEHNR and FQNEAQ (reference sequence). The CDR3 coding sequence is TGTGCCAGCAGCTCTACCCGGGCTAGCGGCACAGATACGCAGTATTTT. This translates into CASSSTRASGTDTQYF.

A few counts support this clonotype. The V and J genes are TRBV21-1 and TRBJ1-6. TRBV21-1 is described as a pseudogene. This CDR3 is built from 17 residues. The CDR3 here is CASSKGKGCNDNSPLHF. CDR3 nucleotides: TGTGCCAGCAGCAAAGGGAAAGGATGTAACGATAATTCACCCCTCCACTTT.

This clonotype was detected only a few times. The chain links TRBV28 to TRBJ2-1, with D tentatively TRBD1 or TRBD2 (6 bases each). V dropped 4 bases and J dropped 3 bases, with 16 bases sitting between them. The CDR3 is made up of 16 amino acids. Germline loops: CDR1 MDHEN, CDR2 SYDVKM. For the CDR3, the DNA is TGTGCCAGCAGTTCTATGGGGGCGGGACTCTACAATGAGCAGTTCTTC. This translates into CASSSMGAGLYNEQFF.

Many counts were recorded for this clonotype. The CDR3 DNA sequence: TGTGCCAGCAGCCGCACCTGGGAGCAGTTCTTC. This sequence encodes CASSRTWEQFF. This chain connects TRBV6-2 or TRBV6-3 to TRBJ2-1; D gene unclear. CDR1 and CDR2 (germline): MNHEY, SVGEGT. This CDR3 region has 11 residues. Trimming shortened V by 6 bases and J by 10 bases, and 10 bases separated the two germline ends.

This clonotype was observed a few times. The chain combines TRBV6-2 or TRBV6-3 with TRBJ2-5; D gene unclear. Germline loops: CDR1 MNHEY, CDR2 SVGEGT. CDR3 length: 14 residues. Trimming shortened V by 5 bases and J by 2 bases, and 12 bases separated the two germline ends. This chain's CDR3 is CASSLYGIQETQYF. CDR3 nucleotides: TGTGCCAGCAGTCTATATGGTATACAAGAGACCCAGTACTTC.

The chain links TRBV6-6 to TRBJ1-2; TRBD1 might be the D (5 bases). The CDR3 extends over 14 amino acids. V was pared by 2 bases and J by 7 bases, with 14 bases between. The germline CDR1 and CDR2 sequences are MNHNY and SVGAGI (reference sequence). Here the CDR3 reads CASSYLQGSSGYTF. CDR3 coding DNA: TGTGCCAGCAGTTACCTCCAGGGTTCTAGTGGCTACACCTTC.

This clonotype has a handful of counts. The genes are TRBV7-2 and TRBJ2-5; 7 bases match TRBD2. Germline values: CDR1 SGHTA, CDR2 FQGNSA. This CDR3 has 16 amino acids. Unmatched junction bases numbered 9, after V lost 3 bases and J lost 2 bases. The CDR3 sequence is CASSLWWAGGQETQYF. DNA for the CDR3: TGTGCCAGCAGCTTGTGGTGGGCCGGGGGGCAAGAGACCCAGTACTTC. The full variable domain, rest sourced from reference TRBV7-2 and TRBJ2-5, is GAGVSQSPSNKVTEKGKDVELRCDPISGHTALYWYRQSLGQGLEFLIYFQGNSAPDKSGLPSDRFSAERTGGSVSTLTIQRTQQEDSAVYLCASSLWWAGGQETQYFGPGTRLLVL.

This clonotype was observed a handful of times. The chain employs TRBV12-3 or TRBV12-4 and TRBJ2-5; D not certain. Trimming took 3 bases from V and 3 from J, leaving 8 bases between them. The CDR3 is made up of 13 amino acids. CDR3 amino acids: CASSLYRKETQYF. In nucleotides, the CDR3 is TGTGCCAGCAGTTTGTATCGGAAAGAGACCCAGTACTTC.

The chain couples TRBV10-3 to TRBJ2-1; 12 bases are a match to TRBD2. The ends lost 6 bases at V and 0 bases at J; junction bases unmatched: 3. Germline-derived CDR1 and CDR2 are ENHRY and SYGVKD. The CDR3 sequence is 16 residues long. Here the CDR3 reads CAIRGLAGGSYNEQFF. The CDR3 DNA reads TGTGCCATCAGGGGACTAGCGGGCGGCTCCTACAATGAGCAGTTCTTC.

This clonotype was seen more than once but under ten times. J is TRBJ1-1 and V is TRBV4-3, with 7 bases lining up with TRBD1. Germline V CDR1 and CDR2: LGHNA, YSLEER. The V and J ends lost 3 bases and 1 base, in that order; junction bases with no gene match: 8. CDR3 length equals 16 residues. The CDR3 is CASSQKRTGKNTEAFF. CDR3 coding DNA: TGCGCCAGCAGCCAGAAACGGACAGGCAAGAACACTGAAGCTTTCTTT.